The present TCR beta chain was sequenced within a study of T cell clonotyping in hematopoietic cell transplantation. Data came from immunoSEQ multiplex PCR; TCRdb stores just in-frame clones and leaves some out. The data contain fewer than 50,000 clones, about nine tenths of them singletons. The germline V gene has CDR1 SGHTA and CDR2 FQGNSA. This CDR3 is 13 amino acids long. V lost 2 bases to trimming and J lost 4 bases, with 6 bases between them. Time point reported: recipient sample about 28 days before transplant, after cytoreduction. The source of this sequence is a man in his 60s with biphenotypic leukemia. Some clones in this sample may be carry-over from other donors' samples. This specimen consisted of peripheral blood mononuclear cells, obtained before stem cell transplant. The chain employs TRBV7-2 and TRBJ2-1; D not resolved. CDR3 region: CASSLSSYNEQFF. The DNA for the CDR3 is TGTGCCAGCAGCTTAAGTTCGTACAATGAGCAGTTCTTC.